This is a list of T cell receptor beta chains from one sample in a study of beta chain features in type 1 diabetes. Assay used: immunoSEQ multiplex PCR; TCRdb lists only in-frame clones, some missing. The sample yields 310,000 or so clones, 8% seen once. The specimen sequenced was central memory CD4+ T cells from blood. The receptors were sampled from a woman aged 18-29 years in good health. The conserved cysteine and the conserved F or W are not part of the CDR3 here. Fields, in order: J gene, D gene, V gene, CDR3 protein. The D gene is left open where the match is weak.

j_gene: TRBJ2-3; d_gene: TRBD1; v_gene: TRBV10-3; CDR3aa: AITQTGQGRDTQY
j_gene: TRBJ2-2; d_gene: .; v_gene: TRBV19; CDR3aa: ASSIAAGELF
j_gene: TRBJ1-5; d_gene: .; v_gene: TRBV7-2; CDR3aa: ASSLTTGHNQPQH
j_gene: TRBJ1-1; d_gene: .; v_gene: TRBV15; CDR3aa: ATSRVGGEAF
j_gene: TRBJ2-5; d_gene: TRBD1; v_gene: TRBV5-6; CDR3aa: ASSLVGTGVETQY
j_gene: TRBJ1-3; d_gene: .; v_gene: TRBV20-1; CDR3aa: SVRSGNTIY
j_gene: TRBJ2-3; d_gene: .; v_gene: TRBV4-3; CDR3aa: ASSQGAYSTDTQY
j_gene: TRBJ1-4; d_gene: TRBD1; v_gene: TRBV2; CDR3aa: ASSYVIQGANEKLF
j_gene: TRBJ2-7; d_gene: .; v_gene: TRBV2; CDR3aa: ASRGGTYEQY
j_gene: TRBJ2-7; d_gene: TRBD1; v_gene: TRBV7-3; CDR3aa: ASRHTGTGSYEQY
j_gene: TRBJ2-1; d_gene: .; v_gene: TRBV29-1; CDR3aa: SVRPNFGGASNEQF
j_gene: TRBJ2-3; d_gene: .; v_gene: TRBV6-1; CDR3aa: ASNWAVSTDTQY
j_gene: TRBJ2-3; d_gene: TRBD2; v_gene: TRBV7-6; CDR3aa: ASSLGLASDTQY
j_gene: TRBJ2-4; d_gene: .; v_gene: TRBV4-2; CDR3aa: ASSQDTRGAKNIQY
j_gene: TRBJ1-4; d_gene: .; v_gene: TRBV27; CDR3aa: ASSFTVTNEKLF
j_gene: TRBJ1-2; d_gene: .; v_gene: TRBV14; CDR3aa: ASSRGVTPGYT
j_gene: TRBJ2-3; d_gene: .; v_gene: TRBV6-5; CDR3aa: ASSYRGYGTDTQY
j_gene: TRBJ2-7; d_gene: TRBD2; v_gene: TRBV28; CDR3aa: ASSPEGLADSYEQY
j_gene: TRBJ2-1; d_gene: .; v_gene: TRBV5-4; CDR3aa: ASSKQLTSYNEQF
j_gene: TRBJ2-7; d_gene: TRBD1; v_gene: TRBV11-2; CDR3aa: ASSLWDRGYEQY
j_gene: TRBJ2-1; d_gene: .; v_gene: TRBV6-5; CDR3aa: ASSYGGTINEQF
j_gene: TRBJ2-3; d_gene: .; v_gene: TRBV29-1; CDR3aa: SVVQDTQY
j_gene: TRBJ1-4; d_gene: .; v_gene: TRBV28; CDR3aa: ASSLNIGWASNEKLF
j_gene: TRBJ2-6; d_gene: TRBD1; v_gene: TRBV7-9; CDR3aa: ASTRTGGAGANVLT
j_gene: TRBJ2-5; d_gene: .; v_gene: TRBV6-6; CDR3aa: ATKVEAETQY
j_gene: TRBJ1-3; d_gene: TRBD1; v_gene: TRBV18; CDR3aa: ASSAPGQAVGNTIY
j_gene: TRBJ2-1; d_gene: TRBD2; v_gene: TRBV29-1; CDR3aa: SLTTSGSWNNEQF
j_gene: TRBJ1-1; d_gene: TRBD1; v_gene: TRBV4-2; CDR3aa: ASSLDLRPPGQGSTEAF
j_gene: TRBJ1-2; d_gene: TRBD1; v_gene: TRBV5-6; CDR3aa: ASSRQGVTLGYT
j_gene: TRBJ2-3; d_gene: TRBD1; v_gene: TRBV2; CDR3aa: ASRQGAIGDTQY
j_gene: TRBJ2-2; d_gene: .; v_gene: TRBV7-2; CDR3aa: ASSSYLAGELF
j_gene: TRBJ2-1; d_gene: .; v_gene: TRBV4-2; CDR3aa: ASSPNLGYNEQF
j_gene: TRBJ2-1; d_gene: .; v_gene: TRBV7-6; CDR3aa: ASSLGQVAYNEQF
j_gene: TRBJ2-3; d_gene: .; v_gene: TRBV18; CDR3aa: ASSPRGLSTDTQY
j_gene: TRBJ2-2; d_gene: .; v_gene: TRBV4-3; CDR3aa: ASSQAAAGELF
j_gene: TRBJ2-2; d_gene: .; v_gene: TRBV28; CDR3aa: ASARGTGELF
j_gene: TRBJ2-1; d_gene: TRBD1; v_gene: TRBV28; CDR3aa: ASSLGDSLRGGQF
j_gene: TRBJ2-1; d_gene: .; v_gene: TRBV6-1; CDR3aa: ASRETQGGSYNEQF
j_gene: TRBJ2-7; d_gene: TRBD2; v_gene: TRBV6-1; CDR3aa: ASSEPASGPYEQY
j_gene: TRBJ2-1; d_gene: TRBD1; v_gene: TRBV2; CDR3aa: ASTGQGNNEQF
j_gene: TRBJ2-1; d_gene: .; v_gene: TRBV4-2; CDR3aa: ASSQGLASSSYNEQF
j_gene: TRBJ2-1; d_gene: .; v_gene: TRBV7-9; CDR3aa: ASSRGRSNEQF
j_gene: TRBJ2-1; d_gene: .; v_gene: TRBV6-1; CDR3aa: ASSASGGKNEQF
j_gene: TRBJ1-5; d_gene: TRBD1; v_gene: TRBV7-2; CDR3aa: ASSGDRGQPQH
j_gene: TRBJ2-2; d_gene: .; v_gene: TRBV28; CDR3aa: ASSLWAGSGTGELF
j_gene: TRBJ2-1; d_gene: TRBD1; v_gene: TRBV18; CDR3aa: ASSGQNYNEQF
j_gene: TRBJ2-5; d_gene: .; v_gene: TRBV9; CDR3aa: ASSVGGRGRFQETQY
j_gene: TRBJ2-5; d_gene: TRBD1; v_gene: TRBV28; CDR3aa: ASSHGDRGPQETQY
j_gene: TRBJ2-7; d_gene: .; v_gene: TRBV4-2; CDR3aa: ASSPYDGAYEQY
j_gene: TRBJ2-5; d_gene: .; v_gene: TRBV19; CDR3aa: ASSIDGWETQY